This T cell receptor (beta chain) is drawn from a study of T cells in Graves' hyperthyroidism and ophthalmopathy. Whole-study findings and limits: A model of 13 V-J features distinguished ophthalmopathy from stable hyperthyroidism.

Germline lookup yields CDR1 SGHKS and CDR2 YYEKEE (reference sequence). The CDR3 covers 15 residues. V gave up 4 bases and J gave up 3 bases, with 14 bases separating them. Uncontrolled infection, other autoimmune disease, pregnancy or lactation led to exclusion. This clonotype was counted ten times or more. What it binds is not known. Amplification yielded TCR beta CDR3 regions, with RNA transcripts as the source. Carried out on the TCR CDR3, a first-round RT-PCR used the HTBI primer set. From the multiplex PCR reads, TCRdb called clonotypes with MiXCR, one entry per CDR3 protein. The sample has a few hundred thousand distinct CDR3 sequences, about 14% seen once.

The source is a woman in her 40s with Graves' hyperthyroidism that later progressed to Graves' ophthalmopathy. J is TRBJ1-5 and V is TRBV5-5; no reliable D call. Source material: blood. CDR3 region: CASSRVPINNQPQHF. CDR3 DNA: TGTGCCAGCAGCCGAGTTCCAATAAACAATCAGCCCCAGCATTTT.